Listed below are T cell receptor beta chains from one sample, sequenced in a study of blood T cell repertoires in COVID-19. Only in-frame clones appear in the TCRdb table, and some are missing; sequencing was by immunoSEQ multiplex PCR. The sample contains 200,000 to 250,000 clones, about 85% of which appear only once. The material sequenced was peripheral blood. Receptors originate from a woman in her late teens or twenties who had recovered from COVID-19. CDR3s include the opening cysteine and the closing phenylalanine or tryptophan. Fields, in order: D gene, clone size, J gene, V gene, CDR3 DNA, CDR3 protein. A D gene is named only where the DNA matches it firmly. Clone size appears in some rows only: once, few, many, or a class for an expanded clone.

D: NA; size: NA; J: TRBJ2-1; V: TRBV6-4; DNA: TGTGCCAGCAGTATCCACGGGATGAGCTCCTACAATGAGCAGTTCTTC; CDR3: CASSIHGMSSYNEQFF
D: TRBD2; size: NA; J: TRBJ2-1; V: TRBV11-3; DNA: TGTGCCAGCAGCCAGCTAGCGGGAGGGAATGAGCAGTTCTTC; CDR3: CASSQLAGGNEQFF
D: NA; size: NA; J: TRBJ2-1; V: TRBV30; DNA: TGTGCCTGGAGGCCCGGGGGACAGTTAAAGGGGTCCTACAATGAGCAGTTCTTC; CDR3: CAWRPGGQLKGSYNEQFF
D: NA; size: NA; J: TRBJ2-7; V: TRBV5-6; DNA: TGTGCCAGCAGCTTGGCCGCCTACGAGCAGTACTTC; CDR3: CASSLAAYEQYF
D: TRBD1; size: NA; J: TRBJ1-2; V: TRBV25-1; DNA: TGTGCCAGCAGTGCACAGGGGGACCTTTATGGCTACACCTTC; CDR3: CASSAQGDLYGYTF
D: NA; size: NA; J: TRBJ2-7; V: TRBV6-2/TRBV6-3; DNA: TGTGCCAGCAGTTACCTCAAGGGGAGGAAGACCTACGAGCAGTACTTC; CDR3: CASSYLKGRKTYEQYF
D: NA; size: NA; J: TRBJ1-5; V: TRBV28; DNA: TGTGCCAGCGGACGGGACATAAGCAATCAGCCCCAGCATTTT; CDR3: CASGRDISNQPQHF
D: TRBD2; size: NA; J: TRBJ2-3; V: TRBV5-1; DNA: TGCGCCAGCAGCGGAGGACTAGCGGGAGGGCCTAGCACAGATACGCAGTATTTT; CDR3: CASSGGLAGGPSTDTQYF
D: TRBD2; size: NA; J: TRBJ2-1; V: TRBV4-2; DNA: TGTGCCAGCAGCCAAGAGCGGGGACTAGCGGGACGCAATGAGCAGTTCTTC; CDR3: CASSQERGLAGRNEQFF
D: NA; size: NA; J: TRBJ2-3; V: TRBV7-2; DNA: TGTGCCAGCACCGTTGGACTTCCCACAGATACGCAGTATTTT; CDR3: CASTVGLPTDTQYF
D: NA; size: NA; J: TRBJ1-5; V: TRBV6-5; DNA: TGTGCCAGCAGTCGCCAGGGGTACAATCAGCCCCAGCATTTT; CDR3: CASSRQGYNQPQHF
D: NA; size: NA; J: TRBJ2-7; V: TRBV27; DNA: TGTGCCAGCAGTCGAGCCACCTCCTACGAGCAGTACTTC; CDR3: CASSRATSYEQYF
D: TRBD2; size: NA; J: TRBJ2-7; V: TRBV19; DNA: TGTGCCAGTAGTCTCGTAGCGGGGACTTCCTACGAGCAGTACTTC; CDR3: CASSLVAGTSYEQYF
D: TRBD2; size: NA; J: TRBJ2-5; V: TRBV12-5; DNA: TGTGCTAGTGGTCCGGGACTAGCGCAAGAGACCCAGTACTTC; CDR3: CASGPGLAQETQYF
D: TRBD1; size: NA; J: TRBJ1-2; V: TRBV5-4; DNA: TGTGCCAGCAGCTCCACAGGGGGCGATAACTATGGCTACACCTTC; CDR3: CASSSTGGDNYGYTF
D: NA; size: NA; J: TRBJ1-5; V: TRBV21-1; DNA: TGTGCCAGCAGCAAAGCGGGCGGATCGACAGTGGAGCCCCAGCATTTT; CDR3: CASSKAGGSTVEPQHF
D: TRBD1; size: NA; J: TRBJ2-5; V: TRBV29-1; DNA: TGCAGCGTTGAATGGGGCAGGGGGCTGGGAGAGACCCAGTACTTC; CDR3: CSVEWGRGLGETQYF
D: NA; size: NA; J: TRBJ2-3; V: TRBV25-1; DNA: TGTGCCAGCAGACCCGATTTTCTAGGGGCGGAGTACACAGATACGCAGTATTTT; CDR3: CASRPDFLGAEYTDTQYF
D: NA; size: NA; J: TRBJ1-2; V: TRBV6-5; DNA: TGTGCCAGCAGTTACAAGGGGGTAAACACCTTC; CDR3: CASSYKGVNTF
D: NA; size: NA; J: TRBJ2-1; V: TRBV19; DNA: TGTGCCAGTAGTTCGGGTTACTCCTACAATGAGCAGTTCTTC; CDR3: CASSSGYSYNEQFF
D: NA; size: NA; J: TRBJ2-7; V: TRBV10-2; DNA: TGCGCCAGCAGTGAAGGGGCAGTTTACTACGAGCAGTACTTC; CDR3: CASSEGAVYYEQYF
D: TRBD1; size: once; J: TRBJ2-7; V: TRBV5-5; DNA: TGTGCCAGCAGCTTGGTAGGGACAGACTACGAGCAGTACTTC; CDR3: CASSLVGTDYEQYF
D: NA; size: NA; J: TRBJ2-3; V: TRBV5-1; DNA: TGCGCCAGCAGCTTGGCGACAGGCACAGATACGCAGTATTTT; CDR3: CASSLATGTDTQYF
D: NA; size: once; J: TRBJ1-4; V: TRBV25-1; DNA: TGTGCCAGCAGTGATCAGCCAGCATCTAGGGAAAAACTGTTTTTT; CDR3: CASSDQPASREKLFF
D: NA; size: NA; J: TRBJ2-5; V: TRBV5-6; DNA: TGTGCCAGCAGCTTTACGACTGGCGGGTTCCAAGAGACCCAGTACTTC; CDR3: CASSFTTGGFQETQYF
D: NA; size: NA; J: TRBJ1-3; V: TRBV6-1; DNA: TGTGCCAGCAGTGAAGCTTGGCCGGGGGGGGGAAACACCATATATTTT; CDR3: CASSEAWPGGGNTIYF